Below, 19 T cell receptor beta chains from the same sample are listed, as sequenced in a study of cytomegalovirus exposure and HLA in healthy donors (dated by TCRdb to the late 2010s). Library creation used the immunoSEQ multiplex PCR assay. A mixture of 60 forward primers for TCR Vbeta segments and 13 reverse primers for TCR Jbeta segments was used in the multiplex PCR. Imported from immuneACCESS, the table was reduced by TCRdb to in-frame sequences with V and J called. These copies leave out some clones; in studies compared against another copy, an unresolved V gene accounts for under half, and the cause of the remainder is not known. The sample yields under 120,000 clones; 50% to 65% were counted once. In total, the top ten clones hold approximately 3.8% of the sample. Sequencing input: PBMCs. The receptors shown here come from a man younger than 45 in good health and CMV-seropositive.

This clone was counted between two and nine times. The J gene is TRBJ1-4, the V gene TRBV7-9; D is possibly TRBD1 (5 bases). CDR1 and CDR2 from the germline V gene are SEHNR and FQNEAQ (reference sequence). V was clipped by 5 bases and J by 3 bases, with 16 bases between them. The CDR3 contains 16 residues. The DNA for the CDR3 is TGTGCCAGCAGCGTCAGCCTAGGGGAGGCTAATGAAAAACTGTTTTTT. It yields the protein CASSVSLGEANEKLFF.

This chain links TRBV5-1 with TRBJ2-5; 8 nucleotides match TRBD2. The DNA end is more similar to TRBJ2-7, so the J call may be wrong. CDR1 is SGHRS and CDR2 is YFSETQ in the germline V gene. The CDR3 spans 15 residues. This CDR3 is CASSLGGGSSYEQYF. DNA of the CDR3: TGCGCCAGCAGCTTGGGCGGGGGGAGCTCCTACGAGCAGTACTTC.

This clone appeared a single time. The junction does not match germline at one end; this may be a read error. The chain couples TRBV7-7 to TRBJ2-5; the D is unclear. The CDR3 runs to 13 residues. Germline V gene sequence: CDR1 SSHAT, CDR2 FNYEAQ (reference sequence). The CDR3 bases are TGTGCTAGCAGCGCTGTACCAAGCGAGACCCAGTACTTC. This encodes CASSAVPSETQYF.

This chain connects TRBV18 to TRBJ2-5, with 7 bases matching TRBD2. The trim removed 2 bases at V and 5 bases at J, leaving 2 bases unmatched. Looked up from germline, CDR1 is KGHSH and CDR2 is LQKENI. The CDR3 is made up of 13 amino acids. The CDR3 DNA sequence: TGTGCCAGCTCACCAGGGAGGGGTGAGACCCAGTACTTC. It yields the protein CASSPGRGETQYF. The full variable domain, rest sourced from reference TRBV18 and TRBJ2-5, is NAGVMQNPRHLVRRRGQEARLRCSPMKGHSHVYWYRQLPEEGLKFMVYLQKENIIDESGMPKERFSAEFPKEGPSILRIQQVVRGDSAAYFCASSPGRGETQYFGPGTRLLVL.

This clone occurred once. The rearrangement uses TRBV6-6 and TRBJ1-6; tentative D call: TRBD1 (6 bases). The CDR3 totals 14 residues. With 6 bases removed from V and 6 bases from J, the gap between germline ends came to 12 bases. The germline V gene encodes CDR1 MNHNY and CDR2 SVGAGI (reference sequence). CDR3 nucleotide sequence: TGTGCCAGCAGCCCTACCAGGGGTAATTCACCCCTCCACTTT. This translates into CASSPTRGNSPLHF.

The CDR3 region has the DNA TGTGCCAGTAGCGTCTCTACGCGGTCGAACACCGGGGAGCTGTTTTTT. Encoded protein: CASSVSTRSNTGELFF. The chain carries TRBV19 and TRBJ2-2; D ambiguous. This CDR3 is 16 amino acids long. Germline V lookup: CDR1 LNHDA, CDR2 SQIVND (reference sequence). With 6 bases removed from V and 0 bases from J, the gap between germline ends came to 14 bases.

This clone appeared a few times. The chain joins TRBV9 to TRBJ1-1; possible D gene TRBD1, 6 bases. CDR3 length: 16 amino acids. Germline values: CDR1 SGDLS, CDR2 YYNGEE. The germline V and J ends were trimmed by 4 bases and 4 bases, with 20 bases remaining between them. The CDR3 sequence is CASSPRTAVRLTEAFF. CDR3 bases: TGTGCCAGCAGCCCCCGGACAGCAGTCCGTCTCACTGAAGCTTTCTTT. Full variable domain (rest looked up from reference TRBV9 and TRBJ1-1): DSGVTQTPKHLITATGQRVTLRCSPRSGDLSVYWYQQSLDQGLQFLIQYYNGEERAKGNILERFSAQQFPDLHSELNLSSLELGDSALYFCASSPRTAVRLTEAFFGQGTRLTVV.

This clone appeared a few times. V is TRBV11-3 and J is TRBJ1-1; 8 bases are shared with TRBD1. The CDR3 length is 16 residues. The junction had 11 bases not matched to a gene; V was cut back by 5 bases and J by 3 bases. CDR1 and CDR2 from the germline V gene are SGHNT and YENEEA. The CDR3 bases are TGTGCCAGCAGCCCCGAGCAGGGGGCGCGGGACACTGAAGCTTTCTTT. Translating gives CASSPEQGARDTEAFF.

The V gene is TRBV19, the J gene TRBJ2-1, with 7 bases fitting TRBD1. The J segment lost 7 bases and the V segment lost 7 bases, leaving 7 bases of the junction unmatched. Germline CDR1 is LNHDA and CDR2 is SQIVND (reference sequence). CDR3 length: 13 amino acids. The CDR3 loop is CASTMTGWNEQFF. The CDR3 DNA sequence: TGTGCCAGTACGATGACAGGGTGGAATGAGCAGTTCTTC.

The chain employs TRBV6-1 and TRBJ2-7, with 7 bases identical to TRBD1. Germline-derived CDR1 and CDR2 are MNHNS and SASEGT. CDR3 length: 15 amino acids. Unmatched junction bases numbered 12, after V lost 6 bases and J lost 4 bases. The CDR3 region is CASSPFQTGTYEQYF. CDR3 bases: TGTGCCAGCAGCCCTTTCCAGACAGGGACGTACGAGCAGTACTTC.

The chain uses TRBV20-1 and TRBJ2-1; 8 nucleotides agree with TRBD2. The CDR3 is made up of 11 amino acids. Germline V gene data show CDR1 as DFQATT and CDR2 as SNEGSKA (reference sequence). The junction had 3 bases not matched to a gene; V was cut back by 5 bases and J by 9 bases. CDR3 loop: CSAFSGVEQFF. The CDR3 bases are TGCAGTGCTTTTAGCGGGGTTGAGCAGTTCTTC.

V and J are TRBV7-9 and TRBJ2-1; maybe TRBD2 (5 bases). The CDR3 has 18 amino acids. The V end was cut by 7 bases, the J end by 0 bases, with 22 bases between. Germline V gene lookup returns CDR1 SEHNR and CDR2 FQNEAQ (reference sequence). The CDR3 DNA follows: TGTGCCAGCAACCCAAGGACGAGAATCACTAGCTCCTACAATGAGCAGTTCTTC. Encoded protein: CASNPRTRITSSYNEQFF.

The gene calls are TRBV18 and TRBJ2-7, with 10 bases identical to TRBD1. In germline, CDR1 is KGHSH, CDR2 LQKENI. The V segment lost 0 bases and the J segment 1 base; nucleotides outside the gene matches: 3. The CDR3 is 16 amino acids. The chain's CDR3 is CASSPPGQGDSYEQYF. The CDR3 DNA reads TGTGCCAGCTCACCACCAGGACAGGGGGATTCCTACGAGCAGTACTTC.

The chain couples TRBV7-9 to TRBJ2-3, with D perhaps matching TRBD1 (5 bases). The CDR3 sequence is 12 residues long. Deletions cut 3 bases from V and 4 bases from J, with 5 bases between. Germline CDR1 SEHNR, CDR2 FQNEAQ (reference sequence). The CDR3 loop is CASSFRADTQYF. DNA for the CDR3: TGTGCCAGCAGCTTCAGGGCAGATACGCAGTATTTT.

The rearrangement links TRBV5-1 to TRBJ2-1; 12 bases map to TRBD1. The germline V gene has CDR1 SGHRS and CDR2 YFSETQ. With V trimmed by 7 bases and J by 6 bases, 5 bases remained unmatched. The CDR3 has 14 residues. CDR3: CASGTGGIGNEQFF. DNA for the CDR3: TGCGCCAGCGGGACAGGGGGCATAGGCAATGAGCAGTTCTTC.

The chain recombines TRBV5-4 with TRBJ2-6; 7 bases are shared with TRBD1. V was pared by 1 base and J by 0 bases, with 4 bases of the junction left unmatched. CDR1 and CDR2 (germline): SGHNT, YYREEE (reference sequence). This CDR3 is 17 amino acids long. CDR3 amino acids: CASSLSTGVSGANVLTF. For the CDR3, the DNA is TGTGCCAGCAGCTTGTCTACAGGGGTCTCTGGGGCCAACGTCCTGACTTTC.

V and J are TRBV6-6 and TRBJ2-7; possibly TRBD2 for D (5 bases). This CDR3 has 14 residues. CDR1 is MNHNY and CDR2 is SVGAGI in the germline V gene (reference sequence). V gave up 7 bases and J gave up 4 bases, with 17 bases separating them. CDR3: CASNLGLVLYEQYF. CDR3 coding DNA: TGTGCCAGCAACCTAGGACTGGTGTTATACGAGCAGTACTTC.

V gene TRBV14 combines with J gene TRBJ1-6, with D maybe TRBD1 (6 bases). The CDR3 has 12 residues. V dropped 10 bases and J dropped 11 bases, with 15 bases sitting between them. CDR1 and CDR2 from the germline V gene are SGHDN and FVKESK. Here the CDR3 DNA reads TGTGCCAACGAACAGGGTCGGCCACCCCTCCACTTT. This translates into CANEQGRPPLHF.

This clone was seen just once. The chain is built from TRBV19 and TRBJ1-5; D not certain. Trimming removed 3 bases from V and 5 bases from J, with 5 bases in between. Germline CDR1 is LNHDA and CDR2 is SQIVND (reference sequence). The CDR3 has 12 amino acids. CDR3 DNA sequence: TGTGCCAGTAGTATGGCCTATCAGCCCCAGCATTTT. It is translated as CASSMAYQPQHF.